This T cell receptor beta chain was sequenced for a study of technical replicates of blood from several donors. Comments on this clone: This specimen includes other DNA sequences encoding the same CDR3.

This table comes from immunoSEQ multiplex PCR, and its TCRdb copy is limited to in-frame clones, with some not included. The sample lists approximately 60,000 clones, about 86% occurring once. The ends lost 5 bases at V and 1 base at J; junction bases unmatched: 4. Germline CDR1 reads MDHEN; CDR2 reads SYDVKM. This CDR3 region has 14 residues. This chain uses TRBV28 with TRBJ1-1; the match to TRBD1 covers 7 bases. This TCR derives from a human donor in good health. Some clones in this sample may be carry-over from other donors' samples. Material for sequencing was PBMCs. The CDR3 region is CASSPGQPNTEAFF. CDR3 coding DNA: TGTGCCAGCAGTCCGGGACAGCCGAACACTGAAGCTTTCTTT.